The clone carrying this T cell receptor beta chain came up many times. This sample is drawn from a study of T cells in Graves' hyperthyroidism and ophthalmopathy. TCR beta CDR3 region amplification was performed from RNA transcripts. The HTBI primer set drove a first-round RT-PCR of the TCR CDR3. TCRdb recomputed calls from the multiplex PCR reads with MiXCR, one row per CDR3 protein. The table lists 500,000 to 650,000 distinct CDR3 sequences, 46% of them singletons, with 35% to 50% in the top ten. The CDR3 runs 14 residues. V lost 1 base and J 3 bases, leaving 7 bases between the germline ends. The receptor comes from an adult woman with Graves' disease, either hyperthyroidism or ophthalmopathy (not recorded which). V usage is TRBV12-3 or TRBV12-4 and J usage is TRBJ1-5; D is perhaps TRBD1 (5 bases). Sequencing was performed on peripheral blood or thyroid tissue (not recorded which). The CDR3 spells CASSLGGDNQPQHF. The CDR3 nucleotides are TGTGCCAGCAGTTTAGGGGGGGACAATCAGCCCCAGCATTTT.